This T cell receptor (beta chain) was sequenced in a study of T cell repertoires in cytomegalovirus infection. This CDR3 contains 11 residues. Trimming cost V 2 bases and J 7 bases, with 3 bases left between them. Germline CDR1 reads MNHNS; CDR2 reads SASEGT. This clonotype was counted between two and nine times. Its cognate antigen is unknown. MiXCR, applied by TCRdb to the reads, yields one record per CDR3 protein. This table holds just under 500,000 distinct CDR3 sequences, 30% to 35% found once. The clonotype was recovered from a human donor in good health (CMV status not recorded). Some clones in this sample may be carry-over from other donors' samples. The sequencing here drew on cultured PBMCs, taken from culture after CMV antigen stimulation. The chain has TRBV6-1 and TRBJ2-1; D remains unclear. CDR3 residues: CASSEKNEQFF. In DNA form, the CDR3 reads TGTGCCAGCAGTGAAAAGAATGAGCAGTTCTTC.